The T cell receptor (beta chain) under discussion was sequenced for a study of beta chain features in type 1 diabetes. Study-level information: Cell yields, age and gender were similar between patients and healthy donors. Study-level points and caveats: TCRB CDR3s from Type 1 diabetes patients were moderately but significantly shorter in all four CD4+ subsets. PCR might show a preference for shorter templates, equally across patients and controls.

All of the isolated RNA was reverse transcribed, so expressed TCRB transcripts were sequenced. The assay was immunoSEQ multiplex PCR, and TCRdb's table has in-frame clones only and misses some. In the table there are 330,000 or so clones, 10% to 15% of which are singletons. Germline lookup yields CDR1 SGHTA and CDR2 FQGTGA. The CDR3 totals 15 residues. J was trimmed by 4 bases and V by 2 bases; bases with no gene match: 7. As regards this clone: Its specificity is not known.

Blood was drawn once from each donor into heparinised tubes. The draws averaged about 120 mL. By way of CD45RO/CCR7/CD25/CD127/CD95/CD27, the CD4+ regulatory, stem cell-like memory, central memory and naive cells were sorted. Material: naive CD4+ T cells from blood. The chain couples TRBV7-3 to TRBJ2-7; 8 nucleotides agree with TRBD1. This TCR was recovered from a woman aged 18 to 35 with type 1 diabetes. The CDR3 region has the DNA TGTGCCAGCAGCTTATCCGGGACAGGAGGATACGAGCAGTACTTC. Translation gives CASSLSGTGGYEQYF. Using reference TRBV7-3 and TRBJ2-7 for the parts outside the CDR3, the full variable domain is GAGVSQTPSNKVTEKGKYVELRCDPISGHTALYWYRQSLGQGPEFLIYFQGTGAADDSGLPNDRFFAVRPEGSVSTLKIQRTERGDSAVYLCASSLSGTGGYEQYFGPGTRLTVT.